This entry is about one T cell receptor beta chain. Its matching antigen is unknown. With 5 bases clipped from V and 6 bases from J, the junction kept 9 bases outside the gene matches. Germline V gene data show CDR1 as SQVTM and CDR2 as ANQGSEA. The CDR3 spans 14 residues. These data originate in a study of cytomegalovirus exposure and HLA in healthy donors. Notes on the study in general: A later analysis linked a missense DCLRE1C variant to TCR beta V- and J-gene trimming. The study put around 180 TCR beta chains on its list as cytomegalovirus-associated. Rarity characterized most TCR sequences, yet some public TCRs appeared in many donors.

13 Jbeta primers and 60 Vbeta primers were used for the PCR. This table comes from immunoSEQ multiplex PCR, and its TCRdb copy is limited to in-frame clones, with some not included. The sample lists 150,000 or so clones; around 83% were seen once. This clonotype was sampled from a male donor in good health and CMV-seropositive. The chain has TRBV29-1 and TRBJ2-7; 11 bases fit TRBD2. Source material: PBMCs. The CDR3 loop reads CSVWAGTSGAEQYF. The CDR3 DNA sequence: TGCAGCGTTTGGGCCGGGACTAGCGGTGCCGAGCAGTACTTC.